This is a list of T cell receptor beta chains from one sample in a study of blood T cell repertoires in COVID-19. Assay used: immunoSEQ multiplex PCR; TCRdb lists only in-frame clones, some missing. The profile shows more than 100,000 clones, almost 90% of them singletons. The material sequenced was peripheral blood. Every receptor here comes from a woman between 50 and 59 years old with active or convalescent COVID-19. CDR3s include the opening cysteine and the closing phenylalanine or tryptophan. Each record gives: J gene, V gene, D gene, CDR3 protein. The D gene is left open where the match is weak.

>TRBJ2-1|TRBV11-3|TRBD2
CASSLEGTSGSKNRNEQFF
>TRBJ1-4|TRBV28|TRBD1
CASSPSAGGGEKLFF
>TRBJ2-2|TRBV7-2|.
CASSPRQLTGELFF
>TRBJ2-2|TRBV5-4|TRBD2
CASSTASGRSTGELFF
>TRBJ2-1|TRBV2|.
CASSTDRNNEQFF
>TRBJ1-4|TRBV5-6|.
CASSLVGQGNEKLFF
>TRBJ2-1|TRBV10-3|TRBD2
CAIRGTSGSTNEQFF
>TRBJ2-2|TRBV19|TRBD2
CASIATSGGTGELFF
>TRBJ2-7|TRBV15|TRBD2
CATSRGGLAGPYEQYF
>TRBJ2-7|TRBV10-1|.
CASIRTGVKQYF
>TRBJ2-1|TRBV18|.
CASSPAALGGASYNEQFF
>TRBJ2-7|TRBV7-8|.
CASSLAPYEQYF
>TRBJ2-3|TRBV7-9|.
CASSLATSTDTQYF
>TRBJ1-2|TRBV10-3|TRBD1
CAISLTGGENGYTF
>TRBJ2-1|TRBV28|TRBD2
CASSTQLLAGGPDEQFF
>TRBJ1-1|TRBV20-1|.
CSAVNTEAFF
>TRBJ2-1|TRBV4-2|TRBD2
CASSQDWASGQLSSYNEQFF
>TRBJ1-4|TRBV25-1|TRBD1
CASKSDREGEKLFF
>TRBJ2-7|TRBV19|TRBD1
CASSTWDSLDSISYEQYF
>TRBJ2-7|TRBV5-1|.
CASSTLQGNEQYF
>TRBJ2-3|TRBV7-9|.
CASSLATTGPSHTQYF
>TRBJ1-2|TRBV7-2|.
CASSLDFRGIYGYTF
>TRBJ2-3|TRBV11-3|.
CASSLESTDTQYF
>TRBJ2-7|TRBV7-9|.
CASSTSSSSPYEQYF
>TRBJ1-1|TRBV3-1/TRBV3-2|.
CASSRLQGNTEAFF
>TRBJ2-3|TRBV2|TRBD2
CASSGTLAGYRTDTQYF
>TRBJ2-5|TRBV28|TRBD2
CAVEAGTSVQETQYF
>TRBJ1-6|TRBV28|.
CASSPGHLWSSPLHF
>TRBJ2-7|TRBV18|TRBD2
CASSPPGLAGVSEQYF
>TRBJ2-3|TRBV27|.
CASSGTSTDTQYF
>TRBJ2-5|TRBV5-5|TRBD2
CASSLGAGGKQETQYF
>TRBJ2-2|TRBV11-1|.
CASSLGQLLNTGELFF
>TRBJ2-1|TRBV6-2/TRBV6-3|.
CASSSPATSYSSYNEQFF
>TRBJ2-3|TRBV9|.
CASSVGWSPDTQYF
>TRBJ1-2|TRBV4-1|.
CASSQAPGLGGYTF
>TRBJ1-2|TRBV27|TRBD1
CASSSGTGAHYGYTF
>TRBJ1-2|TRBV7-9|.
CASRPGEGGYTF
>TRBJ1-3|TRBV9|TRBD1
CASSIRGQSGNTIYF
>TRBJ2-7|TRBV19|.
CASSISPTGAGQYF
>TRBJ2-1|TRBV9|.
CASSVDGGSSYNEQFF
>TRBJ2-2|TRBV5-4|.
CASTLGIAGDTGELFF
>TRBJ1-1|TRBV28|.
CASSLPRLMNTEAFF
>TRBJ2-7|TRBV4-2|.
CASSPEARTTAPYEQYF
>TRBJ2-5|TRBV5-1|.
CASSFKGDETQYF
>TRBJ1-1|TRBV7-9|.
CASNSGRGNTEAFF
>TRBJ1-4|TRBV2|.
CVSTSQQGGGEKLFF
>TRBJ1-6|TRBV5-1|.
CASSLSAGRNSPLHF
>TRBJ2-2|TRBV28|.
CASSRQTGLNTGELFF
>TRBJ2-1|TRBV7-2|TRBD2
CASRAGRLAGGSSYNEQFF
>TRBJ2-2|TRBV7-2|.
CASSLGPTGELFF
>TRBJ1-2|TRBV7-9|.
CASSPEGGLSGGYTF
>TRBJ2-7|TRBV4-3|TRBD2
CASSLGLAGAYEQYF
>TRBJ1-1|TRBV30|.
CAWSITGKDTEAFF
>TRBJ1-4|TRBV7-2|.
CASSQAFTNEKLFF
>TRBJ2-5|TRBV9|TRBD2
CASSGSGIGQETQYF